This TCR beta chain came from a study of Ad26.COV2.S vaccination and SARS-CoV-2 variants. Assay: immunoSEQ multiplex PCR; the TCRdb copy retains only in-frame clones and omits some. This table has hundreds of thousands of clones, approximately 89% appearing once. V gave up 1 base and J gave up 2 bases, with 7 bases separating them. The CDR3 has 14 residues. CDR1 is SGHTA and CDR2 is FQGNSA in the germline V gene. This clone showed up just once. Treatment indicated: about 20 received Ad26.COV2.S at low or high dose, single or two shots; about 5 received placebo; per-sample allocation not given. Sampling occurred on day 63 after the first vaccine or placebo injection.

The genes are TRBV7-2 and TRBJ2-3; D call uncertain. Sequences were derived from peripheral blood, sampled in a trial of Ad26.COV2.S vaccine versus placebo. The TCR comes from a person aged 18-60 years who received the Ad26.COV2.S COVID-19 vaccine or a placebo. The CDR3 DNA reads as TGTGCCAGCAGCTTAGGGATCAACACAGATACGCAGTATTTT. Translating it yields CASSLGINTDTQYF.